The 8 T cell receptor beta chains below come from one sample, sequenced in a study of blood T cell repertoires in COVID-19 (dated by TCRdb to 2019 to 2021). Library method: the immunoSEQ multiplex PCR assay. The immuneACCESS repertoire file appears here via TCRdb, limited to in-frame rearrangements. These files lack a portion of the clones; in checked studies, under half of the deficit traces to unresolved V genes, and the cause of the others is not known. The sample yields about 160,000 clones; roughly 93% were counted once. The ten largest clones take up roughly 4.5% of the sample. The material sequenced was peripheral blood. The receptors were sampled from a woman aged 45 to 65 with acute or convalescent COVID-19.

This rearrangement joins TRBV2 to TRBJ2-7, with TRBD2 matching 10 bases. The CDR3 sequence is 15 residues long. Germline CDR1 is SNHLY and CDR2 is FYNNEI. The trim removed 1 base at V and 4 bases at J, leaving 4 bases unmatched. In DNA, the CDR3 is TGTGCCAGCAGTGAAGTGAGCGGGGGGGCGTACGAGCAGTACTTC. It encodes CASSEVSGGAYEQYF. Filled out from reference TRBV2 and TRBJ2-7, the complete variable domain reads EPEVTQTPSHQVTQMGQEVILRCVPISNHLYFYWYRQILGQKVEFLVSFYNNEISEKSEIFDDQFSVERPDGSNFTLKIRSTKLEDSAMYFCASSEVSGGAYEQYFGPGTRLTVT.

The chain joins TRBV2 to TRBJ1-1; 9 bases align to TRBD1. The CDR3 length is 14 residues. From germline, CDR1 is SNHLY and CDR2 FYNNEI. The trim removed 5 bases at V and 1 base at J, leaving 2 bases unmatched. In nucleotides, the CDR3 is TGTGCCAGCAGTATGGACAGGGGGAACACTGAAGCTTTCTTT. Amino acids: CASSMDRGNTEAFF.

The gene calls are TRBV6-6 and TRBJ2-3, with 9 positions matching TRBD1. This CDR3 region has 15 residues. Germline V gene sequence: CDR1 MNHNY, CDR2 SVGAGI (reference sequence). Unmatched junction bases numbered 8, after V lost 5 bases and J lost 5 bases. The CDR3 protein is CASSPGQGLGDTQYF. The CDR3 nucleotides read TGTGCCAGCAGTCCGGGACAGGGATTAGGAGATACGCAGTATTTT.

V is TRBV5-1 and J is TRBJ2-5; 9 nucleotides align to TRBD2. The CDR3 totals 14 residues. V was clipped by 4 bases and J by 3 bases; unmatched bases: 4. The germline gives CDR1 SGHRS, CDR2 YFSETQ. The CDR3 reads CASSPRLAEETQYF. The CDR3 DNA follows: TGCGCCAGCAGCCCCCGACTAGCGGAAGAGACCCAGTACTTC.

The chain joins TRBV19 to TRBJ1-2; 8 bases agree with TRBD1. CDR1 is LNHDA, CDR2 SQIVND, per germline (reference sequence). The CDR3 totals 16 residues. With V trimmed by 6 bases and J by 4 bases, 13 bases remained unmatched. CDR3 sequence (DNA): TGTGCCAGTAGCAAACCCGACAGGGGCGAGTCCTATGGCTACACCTTC. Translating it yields CASSKPDRGESYGYTF. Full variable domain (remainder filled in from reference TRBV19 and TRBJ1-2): DGGITQSPKYLFRKEGQNVTLSCEQNLNHDAMYWYRQDPGQGLRLIYYSQIVNDFQKGDIAEGYSVSREKKESFPLTVTSAQKNPTAFYLCASSKPDRGESYGYTFGSGTRLTVV.

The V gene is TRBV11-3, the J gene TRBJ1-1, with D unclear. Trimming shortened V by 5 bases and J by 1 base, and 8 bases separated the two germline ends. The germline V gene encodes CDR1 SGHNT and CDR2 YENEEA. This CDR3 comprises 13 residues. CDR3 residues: CASSEESNTEAFF. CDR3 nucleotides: TGTGCCAGCAGCGAGGAATCGAACACTGAAGCTTTCTTT.

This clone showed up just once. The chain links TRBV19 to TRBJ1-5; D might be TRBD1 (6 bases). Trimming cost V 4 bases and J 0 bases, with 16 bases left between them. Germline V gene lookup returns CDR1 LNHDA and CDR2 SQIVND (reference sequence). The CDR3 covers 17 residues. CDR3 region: CASSTRGGYYSNQPQHF. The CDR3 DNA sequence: TGTGCCAGTAGTACCAGGGGCGGATATTATAGCAATCAGCCCCAGCATTTT. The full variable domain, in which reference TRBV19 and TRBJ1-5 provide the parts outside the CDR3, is DGGITQSPKYLFRKEGQNVTLSCEQNLNHDAMYWYRQDPGQGLRLIYYSQIVNDFQKGDIAEGYSVSREKKESFPLTVTSAQKNPTAFYLCASSTRGGYYSNQPQHFGDGTRLSIL.

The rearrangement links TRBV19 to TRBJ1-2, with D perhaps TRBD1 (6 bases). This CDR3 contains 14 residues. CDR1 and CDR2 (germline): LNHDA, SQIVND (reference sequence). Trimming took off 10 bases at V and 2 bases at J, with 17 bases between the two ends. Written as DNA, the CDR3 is TGTGCCACCAAGACAAAGACAGGAAACTATGGCTACACCTTC. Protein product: CATKTKTGNYGYTF.